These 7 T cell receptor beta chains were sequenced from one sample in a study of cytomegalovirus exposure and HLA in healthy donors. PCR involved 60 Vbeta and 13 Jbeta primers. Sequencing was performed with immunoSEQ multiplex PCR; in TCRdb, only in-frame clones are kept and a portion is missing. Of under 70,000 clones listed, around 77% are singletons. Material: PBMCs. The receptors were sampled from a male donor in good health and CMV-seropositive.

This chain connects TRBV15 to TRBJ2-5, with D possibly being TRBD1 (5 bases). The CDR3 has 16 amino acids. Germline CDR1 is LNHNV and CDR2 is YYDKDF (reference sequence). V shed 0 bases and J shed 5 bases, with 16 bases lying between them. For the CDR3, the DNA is TGTGCCACCAGCAGAGATTACAGCCAGGGCAGGGAGACCCAGTACTTC. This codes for CATSRDYSQGRETQYF.

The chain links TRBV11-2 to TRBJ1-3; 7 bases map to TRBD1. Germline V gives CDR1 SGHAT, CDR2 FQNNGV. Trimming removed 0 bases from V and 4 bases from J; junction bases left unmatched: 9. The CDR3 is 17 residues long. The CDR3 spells CASSLDPGRGLGNTIYF. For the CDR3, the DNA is TGTGCCAGCAGCTTAGATCCGGGCAGGGGGTTGGGAAACACCATATATTTT.

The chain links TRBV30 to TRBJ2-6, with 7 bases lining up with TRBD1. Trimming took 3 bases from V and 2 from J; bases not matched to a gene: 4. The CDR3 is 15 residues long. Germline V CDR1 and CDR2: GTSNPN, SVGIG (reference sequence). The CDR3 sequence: CAWSSDRAGANVLTF. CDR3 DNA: TGTGCCTGGAGCAGCGACAGGGCTGGGGCCAACGTCCTGACTTTC.

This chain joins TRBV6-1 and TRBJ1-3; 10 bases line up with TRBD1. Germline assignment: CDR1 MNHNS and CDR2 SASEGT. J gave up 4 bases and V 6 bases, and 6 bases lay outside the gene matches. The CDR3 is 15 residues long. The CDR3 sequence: CASSPGQGYGNTIYF. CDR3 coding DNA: TGTGCCAGCAGCCCGGGACAGGGGTACGGAAACACCATATATTTT.

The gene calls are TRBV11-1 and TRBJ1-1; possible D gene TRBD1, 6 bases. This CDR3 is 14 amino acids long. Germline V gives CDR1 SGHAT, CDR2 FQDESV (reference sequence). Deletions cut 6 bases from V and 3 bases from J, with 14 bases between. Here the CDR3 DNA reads TGTGCCAGCAGGTTCGGGGACAAGGACACTGAAGCTTTCTTT. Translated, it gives CASRFGDKDTEAFF.

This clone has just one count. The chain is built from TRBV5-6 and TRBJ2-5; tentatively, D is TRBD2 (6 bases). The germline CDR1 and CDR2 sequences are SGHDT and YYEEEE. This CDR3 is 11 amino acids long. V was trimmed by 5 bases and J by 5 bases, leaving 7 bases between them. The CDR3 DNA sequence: TGTGCCAGCAGTGGGGGGGAGACCCAGTACTTC. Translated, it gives CASSGGETQYF.

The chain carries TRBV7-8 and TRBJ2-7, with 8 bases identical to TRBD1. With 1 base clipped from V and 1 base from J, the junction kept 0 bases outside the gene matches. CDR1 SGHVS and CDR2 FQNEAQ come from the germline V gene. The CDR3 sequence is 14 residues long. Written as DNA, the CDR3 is TGTGCCAGCAGCTTAGACAGGGGGTCCTACGAGCAGTACTTC. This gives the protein CASSLDRGSYEQYF. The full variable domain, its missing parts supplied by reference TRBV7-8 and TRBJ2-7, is GAGVSQSPRYKVAKRGQDVALRCDPISGHVSLFWYQQALGQGPEFLTYFQNEAQLDKSGLPSDRFFAERPEGSVSTLKIQRTQQEDSAVYLCASSLDRGSYEQYFGPGTRLTVT.